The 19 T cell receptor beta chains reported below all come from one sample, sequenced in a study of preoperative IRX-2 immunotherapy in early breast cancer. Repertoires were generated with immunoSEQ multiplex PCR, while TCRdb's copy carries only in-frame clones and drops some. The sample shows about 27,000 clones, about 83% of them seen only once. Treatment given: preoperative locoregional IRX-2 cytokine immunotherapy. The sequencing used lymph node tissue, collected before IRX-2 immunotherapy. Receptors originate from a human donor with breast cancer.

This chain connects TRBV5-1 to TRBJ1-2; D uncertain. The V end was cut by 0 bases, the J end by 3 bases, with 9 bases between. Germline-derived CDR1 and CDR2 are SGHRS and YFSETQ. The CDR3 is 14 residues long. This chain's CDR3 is CASSLGEEHYGYTF. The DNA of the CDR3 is TGCGCCAGCAGCTTGGGAGAGGAGCACTATGGCTACACCTTC. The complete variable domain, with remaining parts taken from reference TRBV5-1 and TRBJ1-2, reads KAGVTQTPRYLIKTRGQQVTLSCSPISGHRSVSWYQQTPGQGLQFLFEYFSETQRNKGNFPGRFSGRQFSNSRSEMNVSTLELGDSALYLCASSLGEEHYGYTFGSGTRLTVV.

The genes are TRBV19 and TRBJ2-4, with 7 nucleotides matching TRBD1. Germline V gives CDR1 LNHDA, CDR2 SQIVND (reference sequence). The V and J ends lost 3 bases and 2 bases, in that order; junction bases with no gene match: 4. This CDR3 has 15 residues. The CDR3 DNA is TGTGCCAGTAGTATGCAGGGGGATCCCAAAAACATTCAGTACTTC. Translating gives CASSMQGDPKNIQYF. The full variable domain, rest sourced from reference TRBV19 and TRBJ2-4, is DGGITQSPKYLFRKEGQNVTLSCEQNLNHDAMYWYRQDPGQGLRLIYYSQIVNDFQKGDIAEGYSVSREKKESFPLTVTSAQKNPTAFYLCASSMQGDPKNIQYFGAGTRLSVL.

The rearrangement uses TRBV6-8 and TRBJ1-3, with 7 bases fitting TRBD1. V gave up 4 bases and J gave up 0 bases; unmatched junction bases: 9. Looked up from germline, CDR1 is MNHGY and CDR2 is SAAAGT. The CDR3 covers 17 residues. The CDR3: CASSSETGVRSGNTIYF. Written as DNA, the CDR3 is TGTGCCAGCAGTTCCGAAACAGGGGTCCGCTCTGGAAACACCATATATTTT.

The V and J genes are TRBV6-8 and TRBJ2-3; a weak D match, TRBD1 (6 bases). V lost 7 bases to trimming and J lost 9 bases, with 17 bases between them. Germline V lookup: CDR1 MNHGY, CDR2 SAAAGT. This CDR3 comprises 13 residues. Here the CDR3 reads CASKGSGTWTQYF. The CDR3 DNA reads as TGTGCCAGCAAAGGATCCGGGACATGGACGCAGTATTTT.

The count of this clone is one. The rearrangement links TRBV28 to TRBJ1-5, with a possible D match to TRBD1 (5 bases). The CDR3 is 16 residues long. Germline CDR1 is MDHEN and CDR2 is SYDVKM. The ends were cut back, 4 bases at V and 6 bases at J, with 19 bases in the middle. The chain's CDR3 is CASSSNLGGKSQPQHF. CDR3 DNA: TGTGCCAGCAGTTCTAACCTGGGGGGTAAGAGTCAGCCCCAGCATTTT.

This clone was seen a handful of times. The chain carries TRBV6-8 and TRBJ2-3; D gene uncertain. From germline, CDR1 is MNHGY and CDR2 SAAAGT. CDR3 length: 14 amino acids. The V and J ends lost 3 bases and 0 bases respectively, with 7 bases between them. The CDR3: CASSYTVSTDTQYF. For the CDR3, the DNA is TGTGCCAGCAGTTATACAGTTAGCACAGATACGCAGTATTTT.

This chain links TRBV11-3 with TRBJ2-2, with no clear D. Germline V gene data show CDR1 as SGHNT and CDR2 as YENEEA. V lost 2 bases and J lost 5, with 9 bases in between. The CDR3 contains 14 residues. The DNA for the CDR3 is TGTGCCAGCAGCTTAAGGTCCGTTACCGGGGAGCTGTTTTTT. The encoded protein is CASSLRSVTGELFF. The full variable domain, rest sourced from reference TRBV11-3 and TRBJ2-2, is EAGVVQSPRYKIIEKKQPVAFWCNPISGHNTLYWYLQNLGQGPELLIRYENEEAVDDSQLPKDRFSAERLKGVDSTLKIQPAELGDSAVYLCASSLRSVTGELFFGEGSRLTVL.

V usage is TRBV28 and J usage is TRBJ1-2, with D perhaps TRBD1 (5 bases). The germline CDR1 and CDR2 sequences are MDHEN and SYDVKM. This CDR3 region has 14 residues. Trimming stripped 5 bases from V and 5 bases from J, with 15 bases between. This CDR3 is CASSPAISGYGYTF. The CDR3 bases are TGTGCCAGCAGTCCAGCCATCTCAGGGTATGGCTACACCTTC.

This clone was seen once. CDR3 sequence reads: CASSIYGGATDTQYF. The CDR3 bases are TGTGCCAGCAGCATCTACGGGGGAGCCACAGATACGCAGTATTTT. The genes are TRBV6-8 and TRBJ2-3; D perhaps matches TRBD2 (6 bases). The CDR3 has 15 amino acids. The germline CDR1 and CDR2 sequences are MNHGY and SAAAGT. V lost 6 bases and J 2 bases, leaving 15 bases between the germline ends.

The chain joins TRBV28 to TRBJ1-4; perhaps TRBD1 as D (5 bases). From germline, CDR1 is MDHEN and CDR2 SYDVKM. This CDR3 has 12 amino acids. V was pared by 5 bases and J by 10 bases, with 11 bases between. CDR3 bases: TGTGCCAGCAGTCCGCGTACAGGAAAACTGTTTTTT. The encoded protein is CASSPRTGKLFF.

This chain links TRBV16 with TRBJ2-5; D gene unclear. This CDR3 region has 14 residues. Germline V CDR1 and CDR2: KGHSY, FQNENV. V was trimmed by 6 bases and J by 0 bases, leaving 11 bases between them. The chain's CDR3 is CASRASGYQETQYF. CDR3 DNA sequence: TGTGCCAGCAGAGCCTCAGGTTACCAAGAGACCCAGTACTTC.

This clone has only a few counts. The CDR3 loop is CASSYAGGGHNEQFF. CDR3 coding DNA: TGTGCCAGCAGTTACGCCGGGGGCGGCCACAATGAGCAGTTCTTC. This chain uses TRBV6-8 with TRBJ2-1; D tentatively reads TRBD1 or TRBD2 (6 bases each). V was pared by 2 bases and J by 5 bases, with 13 bases between. This CDR3 spans 15 amino acids. CDR1 is MNHGY and CDR2 is SAAAGT in the germline V gene.

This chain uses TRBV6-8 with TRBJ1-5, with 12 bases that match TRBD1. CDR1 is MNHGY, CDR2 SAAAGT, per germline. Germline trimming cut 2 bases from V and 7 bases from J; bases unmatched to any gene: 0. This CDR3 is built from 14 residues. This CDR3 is CASSYGTGGQPQHF. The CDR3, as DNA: TGTGCCAGCAGTTACGGGACAGGGGGCCAGCCCCAGCATTTT.

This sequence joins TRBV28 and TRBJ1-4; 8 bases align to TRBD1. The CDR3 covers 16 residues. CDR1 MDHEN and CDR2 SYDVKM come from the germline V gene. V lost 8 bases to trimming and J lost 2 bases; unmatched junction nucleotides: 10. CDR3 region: CASSKGTGPTNEKLFF. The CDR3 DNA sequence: TGTGCCAGCTCGAAGGGGACAGGTCCTACTAATGAAAAACTGTTTTTT.

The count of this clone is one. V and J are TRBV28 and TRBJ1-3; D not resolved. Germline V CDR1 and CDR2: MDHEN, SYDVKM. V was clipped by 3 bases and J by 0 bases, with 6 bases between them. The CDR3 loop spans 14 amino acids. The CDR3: CASSFGFSGNTIYF. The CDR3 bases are TGTGCCAGCAGTTTCGGATTCTCTGGAAACACCATATATTTT.

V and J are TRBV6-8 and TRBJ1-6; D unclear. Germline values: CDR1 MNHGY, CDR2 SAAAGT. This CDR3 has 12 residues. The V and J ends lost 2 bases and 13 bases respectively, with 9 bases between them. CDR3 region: CASSYEGRPLHF. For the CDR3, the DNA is TGTGCCAGCAGTTACGAAGGGCGCCCCCTCCACTTT.

CDR3 amino acids: CASSPGQPNQPQHF. In DNA, the CDR3 is TGTGCCAGCAGCCCGGGACAGCCCAATCAGCCCCAGCATTTT. The genes are TRBV11-3 and TRBJ1-5, with 7 bases matching TRBD1. After removal of 5 bases from V and 3 bases from J, the junction contained 4 bases not matched to a gene. Germline V CDR1 and CDR2: SGHNT, YENEEA. This CDR3 is built from 14 residues.

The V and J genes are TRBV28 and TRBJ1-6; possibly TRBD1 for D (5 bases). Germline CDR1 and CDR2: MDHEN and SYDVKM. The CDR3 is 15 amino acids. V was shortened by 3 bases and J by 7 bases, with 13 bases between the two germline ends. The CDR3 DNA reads TGTGCCAGCAGTTTGGCCGGGACGGGGAATTCACCCCTCCACTTT. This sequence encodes CASSLAGTGNSPLHF. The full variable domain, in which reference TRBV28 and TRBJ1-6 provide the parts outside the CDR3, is DVKVTQSSRYLVKRTGEKVFLECVQDMDHENMFWYRQDPGLGLRLIYFSYDVKMKEKGDIPEGYSVSREKKERFSLILESASTNQTSMYLCASSLAGTGNSPLHFGNGTRLTVT.

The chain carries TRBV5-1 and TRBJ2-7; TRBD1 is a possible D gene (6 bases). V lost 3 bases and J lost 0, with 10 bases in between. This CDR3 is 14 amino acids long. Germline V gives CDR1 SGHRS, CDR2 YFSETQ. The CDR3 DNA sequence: TGCGCCAGCAGCTCCCGGGACAACTCCTACGAGCAGTACTTC. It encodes CASSSRDNSYEQYF.